This TCR beta chain was recovered during a study of blood T cell repertoires in COVID-19. Study in general: Sites across the United States, Italy and Spain contributed samples from acute and convalescent COVID-19. From T cells, B-cell-depleted T cells, or PBMCs came the material, which was cDNA or gDNA.

This CDR3 comprises 15 residues. The germline CDR1 and CDR2 sequences are SGHKS and YYEKEE (reference sequence). Between the trimmed V and J ends, which lost 2 bases and 4 bases, there was a span of 13 bases. Some clones are missing from TCRdb's copy, which holds only in-frame ones; the method was immunoSEQ multiplex PCR. The sample lists some 110,000 clones; roughly 86% were seen once. This chain uses TRBV5-5 with TRBJ2-1; maybe TRBD1 (6 bases). The sequencing input was peripheral blood. This TCR derives from a man aged 35 to 55 with acute or convalescent COVID-19. The CDR3 DNA follows: TGTGCCAGCAGCTTTGAACAGGGAGCGTACAATGAGCAGTTCTTC. Protein product: CASSFEQGAYNEQFF. The full variable domain, in which reference TRBV5-5 and TRBJ2-1 provide the parts outside the CDR3, is DAGVTQSPTHLIKTRGQQVTLRCSPISGHKSVSWYQQVLGQGPQFIFQYYEKEERGRGNFPDRFSARQFPNYSSELNVNALLLGDSALYLCASSFEQGAYNEQFFGPGTRLTVL.